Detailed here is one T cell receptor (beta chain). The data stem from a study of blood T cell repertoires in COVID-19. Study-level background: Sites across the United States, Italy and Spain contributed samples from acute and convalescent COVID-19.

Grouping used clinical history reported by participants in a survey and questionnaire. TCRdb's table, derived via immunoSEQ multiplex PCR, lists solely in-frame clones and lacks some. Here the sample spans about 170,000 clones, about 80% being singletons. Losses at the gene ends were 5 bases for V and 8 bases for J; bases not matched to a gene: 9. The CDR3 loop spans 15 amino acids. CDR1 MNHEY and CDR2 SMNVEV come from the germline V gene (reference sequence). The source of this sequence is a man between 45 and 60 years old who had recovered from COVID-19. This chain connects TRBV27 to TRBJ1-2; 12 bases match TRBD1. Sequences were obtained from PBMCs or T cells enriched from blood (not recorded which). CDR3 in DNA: TGTGCCAGCAGTCCCCGGGGACAGGGGGCGGTCGGCTACACCTTC. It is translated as CASSPRGQGAVGYTF.